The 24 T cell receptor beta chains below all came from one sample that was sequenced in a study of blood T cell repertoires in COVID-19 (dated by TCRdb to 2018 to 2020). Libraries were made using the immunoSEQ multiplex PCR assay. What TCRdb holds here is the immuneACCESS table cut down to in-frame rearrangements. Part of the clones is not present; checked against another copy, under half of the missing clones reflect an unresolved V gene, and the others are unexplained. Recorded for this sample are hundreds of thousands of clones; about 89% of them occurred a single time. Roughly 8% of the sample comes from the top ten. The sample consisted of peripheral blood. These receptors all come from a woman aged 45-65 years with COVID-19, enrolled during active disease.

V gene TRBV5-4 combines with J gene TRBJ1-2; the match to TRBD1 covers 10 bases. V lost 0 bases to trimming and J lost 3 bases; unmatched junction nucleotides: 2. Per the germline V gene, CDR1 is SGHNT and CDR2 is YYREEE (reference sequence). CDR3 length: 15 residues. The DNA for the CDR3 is TGTGCCAGCAGCTTGGTCGGACAGGGGGACTATGGCTACACCTTC. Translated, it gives CASSLVGQGDYGYTF.

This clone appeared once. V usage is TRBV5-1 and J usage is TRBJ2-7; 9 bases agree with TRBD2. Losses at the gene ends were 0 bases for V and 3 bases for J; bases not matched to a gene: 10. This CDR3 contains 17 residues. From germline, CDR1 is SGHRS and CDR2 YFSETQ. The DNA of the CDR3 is TGCGCCAGCAGCTTGGAGGCTAGCGGGACCGCTATCTACGAGCAGTACTTC. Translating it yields CASSLEASGTAIYEQYF.

DNA of the CDR3: TGTGCCAGCCAAGTTGGGGACAGCAGCTCCTACAATGAGCAGTTCTTC. This encodes CASQVGDSSSYNEQFF. This chain links TRBV28 with TRBJ2-1, with 7 bases lining up with TRBD1. Germline CDR1 MDHEN, CDR2 SYDVKM. This CDR3 contains 16 residues. V dropped 8 bases and J dropped 0; count of bases not matched to a gene: 10.

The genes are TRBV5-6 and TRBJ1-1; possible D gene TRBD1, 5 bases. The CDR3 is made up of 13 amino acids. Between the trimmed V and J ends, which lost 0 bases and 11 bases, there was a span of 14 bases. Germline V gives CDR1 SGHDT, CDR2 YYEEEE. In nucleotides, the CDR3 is TGTGCCAGCAGCTTGGCCAGGATACGGGGGGCTTTCTTT. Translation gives CASSLARIRGAFF.

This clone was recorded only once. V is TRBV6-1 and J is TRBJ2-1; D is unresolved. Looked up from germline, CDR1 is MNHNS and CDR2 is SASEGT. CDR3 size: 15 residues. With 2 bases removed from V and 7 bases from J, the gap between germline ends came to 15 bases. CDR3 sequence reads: CASSENLVGKNEQFF. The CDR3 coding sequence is TGTGCCAGCAGTGAAAACCTAGTAGGAAAAAATGAGCAGTTCTTC.

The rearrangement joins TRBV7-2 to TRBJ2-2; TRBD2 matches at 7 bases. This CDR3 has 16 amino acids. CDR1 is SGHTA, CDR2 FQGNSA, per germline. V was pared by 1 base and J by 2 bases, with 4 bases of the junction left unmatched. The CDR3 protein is CASSLVGTTNTGELFF. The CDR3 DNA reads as TGTGCCAGCAGCTTAGTCGGGACTACCAACACCGGGGAGCTGTTTTTT.

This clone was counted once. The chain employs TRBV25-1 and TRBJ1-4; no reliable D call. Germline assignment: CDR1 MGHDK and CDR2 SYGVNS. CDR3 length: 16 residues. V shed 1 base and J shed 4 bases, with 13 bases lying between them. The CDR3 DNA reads TGTGCCAGCAGTGAATCGGGGAGGCAGTTTAATGAAAAACTGTTTTTT. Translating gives CASSESGRQFNEKLFF.

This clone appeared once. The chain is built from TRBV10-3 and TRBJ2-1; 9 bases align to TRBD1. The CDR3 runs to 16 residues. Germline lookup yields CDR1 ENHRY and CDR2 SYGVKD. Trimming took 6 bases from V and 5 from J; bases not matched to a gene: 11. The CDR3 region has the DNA TGTGCCATCAGCGAGGGCCGGACAGGGGTCCACAATGAGCAGTTCTTC. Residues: CAISEGRTGVHNEQFF.

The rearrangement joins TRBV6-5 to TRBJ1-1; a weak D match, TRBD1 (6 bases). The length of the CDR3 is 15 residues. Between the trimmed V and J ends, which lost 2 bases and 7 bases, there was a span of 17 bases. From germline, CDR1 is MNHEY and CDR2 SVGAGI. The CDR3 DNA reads TGTGCCAGCAGTTACGGCCGAGACAGGTTGGGTGAAGCTTTCTTT. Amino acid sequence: CASSYGRDRLGEAFF.

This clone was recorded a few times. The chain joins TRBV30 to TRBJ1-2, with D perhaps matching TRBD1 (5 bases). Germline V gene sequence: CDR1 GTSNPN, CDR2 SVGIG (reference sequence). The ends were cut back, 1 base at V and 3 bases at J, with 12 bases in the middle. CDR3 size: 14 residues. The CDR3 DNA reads TGTGCCTGGAGTGAAACCAGGGCCTACTATGGCTACACCTTC. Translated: CAWSETRAYYGYTF.

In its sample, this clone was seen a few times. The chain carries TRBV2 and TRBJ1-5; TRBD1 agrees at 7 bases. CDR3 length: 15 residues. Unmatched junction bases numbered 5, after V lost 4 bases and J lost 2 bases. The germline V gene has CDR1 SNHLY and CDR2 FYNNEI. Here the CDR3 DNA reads TGTGCCAGCAGTGTCGGCAGGGGGGGCAATCAGCCCCAGCATTTT. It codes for CASSVGRGGNQPQHF.

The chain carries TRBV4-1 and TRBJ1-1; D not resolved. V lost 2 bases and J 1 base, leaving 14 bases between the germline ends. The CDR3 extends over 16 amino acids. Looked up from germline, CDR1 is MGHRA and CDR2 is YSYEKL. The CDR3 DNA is TGCGCCAGCAGCCAACGTCCCGTGCGGTCGAACACTGAAGCTTTCTTT. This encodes CASSQRPVRSNTEAFF.

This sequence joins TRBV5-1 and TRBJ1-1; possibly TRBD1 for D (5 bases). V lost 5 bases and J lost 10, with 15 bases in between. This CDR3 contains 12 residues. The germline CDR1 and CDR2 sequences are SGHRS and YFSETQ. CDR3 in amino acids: CASSSGESTAFF. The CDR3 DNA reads TGCGCCAGCAGTTCGGGGGAAAGCACAGCTTTCTTT.

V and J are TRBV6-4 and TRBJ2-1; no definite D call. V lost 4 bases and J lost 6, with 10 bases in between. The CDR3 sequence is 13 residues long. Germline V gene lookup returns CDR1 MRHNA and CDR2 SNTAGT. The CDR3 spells CASSVTPANEQFF. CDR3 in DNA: TGTGCCAGCAGTGTCACTCCCGCCAATGAGCAGTTCTTC.

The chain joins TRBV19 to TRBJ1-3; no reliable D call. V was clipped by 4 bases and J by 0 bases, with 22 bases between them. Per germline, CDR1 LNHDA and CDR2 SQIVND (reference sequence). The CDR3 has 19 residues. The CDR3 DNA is TGTGCCAGTAGTAATACAGCAGCCTTCCGCCCCTCCTCTGGAAACACCATATATTTT. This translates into CASSNTAAFRPSSGNTIYF.

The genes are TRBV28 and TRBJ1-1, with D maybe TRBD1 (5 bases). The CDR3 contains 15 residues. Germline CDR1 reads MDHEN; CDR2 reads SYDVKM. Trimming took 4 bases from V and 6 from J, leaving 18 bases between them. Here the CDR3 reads CASSSGSEGYAEAFF. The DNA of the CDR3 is TGTGCCAGCAGTTCAGGGTCGGAGGGTTACGCTGAAGCTTTCTTT.

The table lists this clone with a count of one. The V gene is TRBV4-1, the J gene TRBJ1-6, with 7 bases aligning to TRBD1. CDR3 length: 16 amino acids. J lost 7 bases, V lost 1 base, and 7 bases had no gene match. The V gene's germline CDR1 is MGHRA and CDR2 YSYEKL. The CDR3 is CASSQARQGVNSPLHF. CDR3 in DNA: TGCGCCAGCAGCCAAGCGAGACAGGGCGTCAATTCACCCCTCCACTTT.

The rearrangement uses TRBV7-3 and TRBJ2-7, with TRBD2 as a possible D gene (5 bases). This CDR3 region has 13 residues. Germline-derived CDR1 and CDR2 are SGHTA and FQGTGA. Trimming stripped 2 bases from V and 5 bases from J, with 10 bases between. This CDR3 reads CASSLEGRDEQYF. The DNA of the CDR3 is TGTGCCAGCAGCTTAGAAGGGCGGGACGAGCAGTACTTC.

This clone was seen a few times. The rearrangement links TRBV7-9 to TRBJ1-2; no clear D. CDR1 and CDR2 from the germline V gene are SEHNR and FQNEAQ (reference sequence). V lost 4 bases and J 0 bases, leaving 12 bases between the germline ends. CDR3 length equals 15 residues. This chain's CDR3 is CASSSQVWTNYGYTF. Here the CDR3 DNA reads TGTGCCAGCAGCTCGCAGGTGTGGACTAACTATGGCTACACCTTC.

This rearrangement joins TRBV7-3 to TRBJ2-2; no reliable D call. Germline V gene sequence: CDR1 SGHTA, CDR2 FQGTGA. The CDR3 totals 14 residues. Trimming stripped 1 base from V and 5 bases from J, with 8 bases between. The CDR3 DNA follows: TGTGCCAGCAGCTTAATGGTTGAGACCGGGGAGCTGTTTTTT. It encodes CASSLMVETGELFF.

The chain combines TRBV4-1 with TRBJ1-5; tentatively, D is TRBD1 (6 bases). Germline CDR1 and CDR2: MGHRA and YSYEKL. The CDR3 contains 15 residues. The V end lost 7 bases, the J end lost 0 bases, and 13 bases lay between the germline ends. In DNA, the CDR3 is TGCGCCAGCACAGGGGCAAATTATAGCAATCAGCCCCAGCATTTT. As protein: CASTGANYSNQPQHF.

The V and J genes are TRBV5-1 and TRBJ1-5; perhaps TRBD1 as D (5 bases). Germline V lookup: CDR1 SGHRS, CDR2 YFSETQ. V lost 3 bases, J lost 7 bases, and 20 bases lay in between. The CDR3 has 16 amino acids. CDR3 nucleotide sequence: TGCGCCAGCAGCTCCGGAGTGATAGGGGATGGACAGCCCCAGCATTTT. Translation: CASSSGVIGDGQPQHF. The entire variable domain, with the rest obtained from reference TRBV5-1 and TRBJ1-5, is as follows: KAGVTQTPRYLIKTRGQQVTLSCSPISGHRSVSWYQQTPGQGLQFLFEYFSETQRNKGNFPGRFSGRQFSNSRSEMNVSTLELGDSALYLCASSSGVIGDGQPQHFGDGTRLSIL.

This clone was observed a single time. CDR3 sequence (DNA): TGTGCCATCAGTGAGTCGGGCGCTCGGGTGGGAGGGTTCTACGAGCAGTACTTC. It codes for CAISESGARVGGFYEQYF. The V call is TRBV10-3, the J call TRBJ2-7; TRBD2 matches at 7 bases. Germline values: CDR1 ENHRY, CDR2 SYGVKD. The trim removed 0 bases at V and 3 bases at J, leaving 14 bases unmatched. The CDR3 loop spans 18 amino acids.

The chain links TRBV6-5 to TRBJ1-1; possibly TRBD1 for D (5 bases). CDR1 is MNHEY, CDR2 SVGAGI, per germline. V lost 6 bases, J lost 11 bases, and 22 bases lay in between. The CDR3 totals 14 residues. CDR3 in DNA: TGTGCCAGCAGCCAAGGCCAAGGGGTGGTGGCGGCTTTCTTT. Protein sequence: CASSQGQGVVAAFF.